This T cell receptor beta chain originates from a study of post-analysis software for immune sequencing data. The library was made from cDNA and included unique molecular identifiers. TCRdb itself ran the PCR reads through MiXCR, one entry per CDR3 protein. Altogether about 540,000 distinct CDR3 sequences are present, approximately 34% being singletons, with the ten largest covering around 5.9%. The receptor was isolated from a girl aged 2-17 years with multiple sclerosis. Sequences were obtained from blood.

The CDR3 here is CASSETSGGALHNEQFF. The CDR3 DNA sequence: TGTGCCAGCAGTGAAACTAGCGGGGGGGCTCTCCACAATGAGCAGTTCTTC. The chain recombines TRBV2 with TRBJ2-1, with 13 nucleotides matching TRBD2. Germline V gene data show CDR1 as SNHLY and CDR2 as FYNNEI. V shed 2 bases and J 5 bases; nucleotides not matched to a gene: 6. The CDR3 spans 17 residues.